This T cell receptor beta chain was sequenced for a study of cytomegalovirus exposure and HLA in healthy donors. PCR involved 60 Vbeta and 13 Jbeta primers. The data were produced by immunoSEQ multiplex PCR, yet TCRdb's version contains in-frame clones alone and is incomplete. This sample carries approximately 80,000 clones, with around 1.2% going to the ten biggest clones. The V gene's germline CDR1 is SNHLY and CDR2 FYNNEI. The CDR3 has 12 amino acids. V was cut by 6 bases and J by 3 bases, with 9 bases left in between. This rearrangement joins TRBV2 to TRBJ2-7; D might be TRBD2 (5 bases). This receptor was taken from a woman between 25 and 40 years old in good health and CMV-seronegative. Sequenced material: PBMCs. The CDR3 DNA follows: TGTGCCAGCAGGTCCGAGGGCTACGAGCAGTACTTC. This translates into CASRSEGYEQYF.